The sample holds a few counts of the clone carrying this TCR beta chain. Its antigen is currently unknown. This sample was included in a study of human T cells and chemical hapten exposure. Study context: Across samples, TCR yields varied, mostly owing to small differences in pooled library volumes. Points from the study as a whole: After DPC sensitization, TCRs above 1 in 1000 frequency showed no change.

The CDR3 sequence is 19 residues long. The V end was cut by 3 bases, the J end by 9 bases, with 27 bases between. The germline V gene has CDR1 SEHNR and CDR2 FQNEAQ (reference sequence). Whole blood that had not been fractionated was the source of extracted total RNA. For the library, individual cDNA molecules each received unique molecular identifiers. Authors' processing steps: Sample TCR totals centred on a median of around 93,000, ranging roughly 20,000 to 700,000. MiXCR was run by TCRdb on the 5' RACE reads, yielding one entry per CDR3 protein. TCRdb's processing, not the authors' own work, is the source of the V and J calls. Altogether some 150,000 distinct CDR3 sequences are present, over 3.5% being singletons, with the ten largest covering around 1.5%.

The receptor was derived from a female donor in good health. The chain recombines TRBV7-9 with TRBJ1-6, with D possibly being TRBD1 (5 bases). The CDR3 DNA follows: TGTGCCAGCAGCTTTTCCGCTCCTCAGGGAATCGTATGGCGTTCACCCCTCCACTTT. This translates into CASSFSAPQGIVWRSPLHF.